This entry concerns a single TCR beta chain. The sample belongs to a study of blood T cell repertoires in COVID-19. At the level of the study: Researchers got acute and convalescent COVID-19 samples from the United States, Italy and Spain. The analysed material was cDNA or gDNA that came from T cells, B-cell-depleted T cells, or PBMCs.

Only in-frame clones appear in the TCRdb table, and some are missing; sequencing was by immunoSEQ multiplex PCR. The sample has about 160,000 clones; about 86% are singletons. V lost 6 bases and J 8 bases, leaving 7 bases between the germline ends. The CDR3 runs to 11 residues. The germline V gene has CDR1 MDHEN and CDR2 SYDVKM. Seattle patients were enrolled while actively infected and followed longitudinally. The clonotype comes from an older woman with COVID-19, enrolled during active disease. The genes are TRBV28 and TRBJ1-4; D is perhaps TRBD1 (5 bases). Sequenced sample: peripheral blood. In DNA form, the CDR3 reads TGTGCCAGCAGCCGGACAGAAAAACTGTTTTTT. Its translation: CASSRTEKLFF. The full variable domain, completed using reference TRBV28 and TRBJ1-4, is DVKVTQSSRYLVKRTGEKVFLECVQDMDHENMFWYRQDPGLGLRLIYFSYDVKMKEKGDIPEGYSVSREKKERFSLILESASTNQTSMYLCASSRTEKLFFGSGTQLSVL.